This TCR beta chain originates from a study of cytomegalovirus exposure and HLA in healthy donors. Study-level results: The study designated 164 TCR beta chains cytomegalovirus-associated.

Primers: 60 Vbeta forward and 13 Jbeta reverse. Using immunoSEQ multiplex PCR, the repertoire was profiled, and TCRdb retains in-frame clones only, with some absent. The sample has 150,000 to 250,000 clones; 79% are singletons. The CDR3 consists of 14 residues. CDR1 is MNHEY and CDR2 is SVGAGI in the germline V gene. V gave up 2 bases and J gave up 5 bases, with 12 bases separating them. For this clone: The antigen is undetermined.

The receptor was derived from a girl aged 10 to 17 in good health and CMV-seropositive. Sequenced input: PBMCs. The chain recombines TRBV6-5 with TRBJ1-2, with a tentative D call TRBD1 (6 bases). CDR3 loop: CASSYMAGDYGYTF. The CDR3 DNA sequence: TGTGCCAGCAGTTACATGGCAGGGGATTATGGCTACACCTTC.